The TCR beta chain described here comes from a study of blood T cells in healthy people across ages. General observations from the study: Percentage of naive T cells showed a strong correlation with TCR beta diversity. A roughly linear fall in TCR beta diversity per million T cells was seen with increasing age.

Each donor's blood draw was approximately 10 milliliters of peripheral blood. Of note for this clonotype: Its antigen is not identified. Given a much more abundant clone one base away, this may be a read error.

The second PCR ran about 6 to 12 cycles with a sample-barcoded 5' primer and J-beta primers. MiXCR was run by TCRdb on the 5' RACE reads, yielding one entry per CDR3 protein. Of approximately 810,000 distinct CDR3 sequences in the sample, 25% to 30% are singletons; the top ten hold roughly 17%. The CDR3 sequence is 13 residues long. CDR1 SNHLY and CDR2 FYNNEI come from the germline V gene. V lost 1 base to trimming and J lost 7 bases, with 8 bases between them. This sequence joins TRBV2 and TRBJ2-1, with D tentatively TRBD1 (6 bases). This clonotype was obtained from a woman older than 75 in good health. The sample consisted of blood. Here the CDR3 reads CASSEGGGNEQFF. As DNA, the CDR3 is TGTGCCAGCAGTGAAGGAGGGGGAAATGAGCAGTTCTTC.